The 2 T cell receptor beta chains given below trace back to one sample, sequenced in a study of cytomegalovirus exposure and HLA in healthy donors. The assay was immunoSEQ multiplex PCR, and TCRdb's table has in-frame clones only and misses some. The sample has 250,000 to 400,000 clones, 87% seen once. Material for sequencing was PBMCs. These receptors were taken from a woman aged 25 to 39 in good health and CMV-seropositive.

This sequence joins TRBV5-1 and TRBJ1-6; the D is unclear. The CDR3 has 14 residues. CDR1 is SGHRS and CDR2 is YFSETQ in the germline V gene. Trimming removed 3 bases at V and 9 bases at J, with 13 bases between. In DNA form, the CDR3 reads TGCGCCAGCAGCTCGACTACCGCCACTTCACCCCTCCACTTT. This gives the protein CASSSTTATSPLHF.

The sample holds a few counts of this clone. The CDR3 here is CASSFHGGGYTF. The CDR3 DNA sequence: TGTGCCAGCAGTTTTCATGGAGGAGGCTACACCTTC. The V gene is TRBV6-5, the J gene TRBJ1-2; D remains ambiguous. V was clipped by 4 bases and J by 8 bases, with 11 bases between them. The CDR3 has 12 residues. Germline assignment: CDR1 MNHEY and CDR2 SVGAGI.